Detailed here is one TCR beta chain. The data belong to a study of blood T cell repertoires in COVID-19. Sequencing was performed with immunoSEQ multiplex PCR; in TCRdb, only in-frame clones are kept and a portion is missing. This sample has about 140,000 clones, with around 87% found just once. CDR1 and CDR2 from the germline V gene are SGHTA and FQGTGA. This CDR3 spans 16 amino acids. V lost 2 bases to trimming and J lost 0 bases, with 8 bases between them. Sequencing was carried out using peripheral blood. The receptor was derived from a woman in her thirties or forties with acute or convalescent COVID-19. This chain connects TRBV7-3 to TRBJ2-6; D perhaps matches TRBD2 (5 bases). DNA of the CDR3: TGTGCCAGCAGCTTATGGGCGGGCTCTGGGGCCAACGTCCTGACTTTC. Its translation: CASSLWAGSGANVLTF.